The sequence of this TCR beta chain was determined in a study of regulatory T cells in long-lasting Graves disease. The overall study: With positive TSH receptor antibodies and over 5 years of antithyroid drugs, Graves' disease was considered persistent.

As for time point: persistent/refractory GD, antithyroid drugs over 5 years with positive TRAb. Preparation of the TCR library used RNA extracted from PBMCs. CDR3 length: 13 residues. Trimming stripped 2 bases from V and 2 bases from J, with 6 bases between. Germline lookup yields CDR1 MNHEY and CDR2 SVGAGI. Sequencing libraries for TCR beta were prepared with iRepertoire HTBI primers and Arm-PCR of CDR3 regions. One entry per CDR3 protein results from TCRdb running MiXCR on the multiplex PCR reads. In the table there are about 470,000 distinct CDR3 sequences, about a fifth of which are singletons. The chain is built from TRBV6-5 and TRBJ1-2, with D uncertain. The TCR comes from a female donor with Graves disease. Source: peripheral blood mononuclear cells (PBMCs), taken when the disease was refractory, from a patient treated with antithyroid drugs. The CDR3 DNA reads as TGTGCCAGCAGTTACGATTGGAACTATGGCTACACCTTC. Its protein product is CASSYDWNYGYTF.